The 29 T cell receptor beta chains presented below share a single source sample, sequenced in a study of blood T cell repertoires in COVID-19. Sequencing used immunoSEQ multiplex PCR; TCRdb keeps in-frame clones, though not all of them. The profile shows about 59,000 clones, 73% of them singletons. The sequenced material came from peripheral blood. The receptor set was obtained from a woman aged 50 to 65 with active or convalescent COVID-19.

The CDR3: CSVEDPGLATEAFF. The DNA for the CDR3 is TGCAGCGTTGAAGATCCGGGGTTAGCCACTGAAGCTTTCTTT. The J gene is TRBJ1-1, the V gene TRBV29-1; D uncertain. CDR1 and CDR2 (germline): SQVTM, ANQGSEA. This CDR3 has 14 amino acids. Between the trimmed V and J ends, which lost 0 bases and 4 bases, there was a span of 12 bases.

This clone was recorded only once. V and J are TRBV6-2 or TRBV6-3 and TRBJ1-5; D is unresolved. The CDR3 consists of 14 residues. Germline values: CDR1 MNHEY, CDR2 SVGEGT. The V gene lost 5 bases and the J gene lost 0 bases, with 8 bases spanning the gap. CDR3 sequence: CASSDIHSNQPQHF. The CDR3 DNA is TGTGCCAGCAGTGATATACATAGCAATCAGCCCCAGCATTTT.

The chain links TRBV6-5 to TRBJ1-4, with 9 bases identical to TRBD1. This CDR3 has 15 residues. Per the germline V gene, CDR1 is MNHEY and CDR2 is SVGAGI. The V gene end was trimmed by 6 bases and the J gene end by 8 bases; junction bases not matched to a gene: 10. The CDR3 DNA reads as TGTGCCAGCAGCACAACAGGGGGCGCCAGGGAAAAACTGTTTTTT. Translated, it gives CASSTTGGAREKLFF.

The chain's CDR3 is CASSLQDTGELFF. The DNA of the CDR3 is TGTGCCAGCAGCTTACAGGACACCGGGGAGCTGTTTTTT. The gene calls are TRBV7-9 and TRBJ2-2; no reliable D call. CDR3 size: 13 residues. Germline V gene sequence: CDR1 SEHNR, CDR2 FQNEAQ (reference sequence). Deletions cut 2 bases from V and 3 bases from J, with 4 bases between.

This clone has a handful of counts. Written as DNA, the CDR3 is TGTGCCAGCTCACCAGGAAGCGGTAGAGTCTACGAGCAGTACTTC. Residues: CASSPGSGRVYEQYF. The genes are TRBV18 and TRBJ2-7; the D gene is possibly TRBD2 (5 bases). The CDR3 contains 15 residues. The germline V gene encodes CDR1 KGHSH and CDR2 LQKENI. V lost 2 bases, J lost 3 bases, and 14 bases lay in between.

This sequence joins TRBV18 and TRBJ2-3; tentative D call: TRBD2 (6 bases). Germline lookup yields CDR1 KGHSH and CDR2 LQKENI. The CDR3 extends over 15 amino acids. Trimming shortened V by 6 bases and J by 4 bases, and 17 bases separated the two germline ends. The CDR3 is CASSPRDSAADTQYF. The CDR3 DNA sequence: TGTGCCAGCTCCCCCCGGGACTCGGCAGCAGATACGCAGTATTTT.

The chain joins TRBV27 to TRBJ2-3, with D perhaps TRBD2 (5 bases). Trimming shortened V by 6 bases and J by 1 base, and 8 bases separated the two germline ends. Germline-derived CDR1 and CDR2 are MNHEY and SMNVEV (reference sequence). There are 13 residues in the CDR3. CDR3 residues: CASSHSGTDTQYF. The CDR3 DNA follows: TGTGCCAGCAGCCATAGCGGCACAGATACGCAGTATTTT.

This sequence joins TRBV28 and TRBJ1-3; 9 bases align to TRBD1. V was clipped by 6 bases and J by 5 bases; unmatched bases: 8. Germline CDR1 and CDR2: MDHEN and SYDVKM. There are 15 residues in the CDR3. CDR3 nucleotide sequence: TGTGCCAGCAGCCCTCGACAGGGGGGGAGAAACACCATATATTTT. Its protein product is CASSPRQGGRNTIYF.

The sample holds a few counts of this clone. The rearrangement links TRBV2 to TRBJ2-7, with 9 positions matching TRBD2. V gave up 7 bases and J gave up 4 bases; unmatched junction bases: 8. The CDR3 is made up of 14 amino acids. In germline, CDR1 is SNHLY, CDR2 FYNNEI. The CDR3 is CASTSRAGGYEQYF. CDR3 sequence (DNA): TGTGCCAGCACCTCCCGGGCGGGAGGGTACGAGCAGTACTTC.

This chain joins TRBV18 and TRBJ1-2, with D maybe TRBD1 (5 bases). The CDR3 is made up of 12 amino acids. V lost 3 bases to trimming and J lost 8 bases, with 10 bases between them. Germline CDR1 is KGHSH and CDR2 is LQKENI. The chain's CDR3 is CASSPGGSGYTF. CDR3 nucleotide sequence: TGTGCCAGCTCACCGGGGGGTAGCGGCTACACCTTC.

The genes are TRBV10-3 and TRBJ2-2; 11 bases fit TRBD2. The trim removed 10 bases at V and 1 base at J, leaving 5 bases unmatched. Looked up from germline, CDR1 is ENHRY and CDR2 is SYGVKD. The CDR3 consists of 15 residues. DNA for the CDR3: TGTGCCAGCCAACTAGCGGGAGTGAACACCGGGGAGCTGTTTTTT. Translation: CASQLAGVNTGELFF.

The CDR3 is CASSYSLADPPYEQYF. The DNA of the CDR3 is TGTGCCAGCAGTTACTCTCTAGCGGACCCCCCCTACGAGCAGTACTTC. J is TRBJ2-7 and V is TRBV6-5, with TRBD2 matching over 7 bases. This CDR3 region has 16 residues. Unmatched junction bases numbered 7, after V lost 0 bases and J lost 2 bases. Germline lookup yields CDR1 MNHEY and CDR2 SVGAGI.

This clone showed up just once. This chain links TRBV3-1 (or the pseudogene TRBV3-2) with TRBJ1-5, with 8 bases fitting TRBD1. Germline V gives CDR1 LGHDT, CDR2 YNNKEL (reference sequence). V lost 4 bases and J lost 7; bases outside the gene matches: 6. This CDR3 has 14 residues. CDR3: CASSPGQGPQPQHF. The CDR3 DNA sequence: TGTGCCAGCAGCCCAGGACAGGGCCCCCAGCCCCAGCATTTT.

J is TRBJ1-2 and V is TRBV28; D not resolved. This CDR3 is built from 12 residues. The germline gives CDR1 MDHEN, CDR2 SYDVKM. The ends were cut back, 5 bases at V and 7 bases at J, with 11 bases in the middle. The DNA for the CDR3 is TGTGCCAGCAGTCGGCACAGATCTGGCTACACCTTC. It encodes CASSRHRSGYTF.

The chain uses TRBV18 and TRBJ1-2; 8 bases align to TRBD1. The ends lost 5 bases at V and 4 bases at J; junction bases unmatched: 9. This CDR3 is 15 amino acids long. The germline CDR1 and CDR2 sequences are KGHSH and LQKENI. CDR3 sequence reads: CASSSSDRGPYGYTF. CDR3 nucleotides: TGTGCCAGCTCATCCTCAGACAGGGGACCCTATGGCTACACCTTC. Complete variable domain (other parts from reference TRBV18 and TRBJ1-2): NAGVMQNPRHLVRRRGQEARLRCSPMKGHSHVYWYRQLPEEGLKFMVYLQKENIIDESGMPKERFSAEFPKEGPSILRIQQVVRGDSAAYFCASSSSDRGPYGYTFGSGTRLTVV.

J is TRBJ2-1 and V is TRBV19; tentative D call: TRBD2 (6 bases). CDR3 length: 13 residues. The germline CDR1 and CDR2 sequences are LNHDA and SQIVND (reference sequence). Trimming removed 3 bases from V and 14 bases from J, with 17 bases in between. The DNA for the CDR3 is TGTGCCAGTAGTATGAGTAGCGGAGAGGGAAAGTTCTTC. Translation gives CASSMSSGEGKFF.

The chain employs TRBV18 and TRBJ2-5; 10 nucleotides agree with TRBD1. Germline V gives CDR1 KGHSH, CDR2 LQKENI. CDR3 length: 15 amino acids. J gave up 4 bases and V 5 bases, and 7 bases lay outside the gene matches. The CDR3 sequence is CASSKTDRGLETQYF. CDR3 nucleotides: TGTGCCAGCTCAAAAACAGACAGGGGGCTAGAGACCCAGTACTTC. Looking up the rest from reference TRBV18 and TRBJ2-5 gives the full variable domain: NAGVMQNPRHLVRRRGQEARLRCSPMKGHSHVYWYRQLPEEGLKFMVYLQKENIIDESGMPKERFSAEFPKEGPSILRIQQVVRGDSAAYFCASSKTDRGLETQYFGPGTRLLVL.

This chain connects TRBV19 to TRBJ2-1; 10 bases are shared with TRBD2. The CDR3 is 17 residues long. Germline V gene lookup returns CDR1 LNHDA and CDR2 SQIVND (reference sequence). J was trimmed by 1 base and V by 4 bases; bases with no gene match: 7. The CDR3 sequence is CASSRAPAGGSYNEQFF. In DNA, the CDR3 is TGTGCCAGTAGTAGGGCTCCAGCGGGAGGGTCCTACAATGAGCAGTTCTTC.

The chain combines TRBV5-1 with TRBJ2-3, with a tentative D call TRBD2 (6 bases). In germline, CDR1 is SGHRS, CDR2 YFSETQ. V lost 2 bases to trimming and J lost 3 bases, with 10 bases between them. The CDR3 has 14 residues. The CDR3 region has the DNA TGCGCCAGCAGCTTCGGGGGAGGTACAGATACGCAGTATTTT. Protein sequence: CASSFGGGTDTQYF.

The chain carries TRBV7-8 and TRBJ2-5; perhaps TRBD2 as D (5 bases). This CDR3 is built from 15 residues. The germline gives CDR1 SGHVS, CDR2 FQNEAQ. V dropped 1 base and J dropped 4 bases, with 13 bases sitting between them. CDR3 sequence reads: CASSLGWARGETQYF. CDR3 DNA: TGTGCCAGCAGCTTAGGGTGGGCACGGGGAGAGACCCAGTACTTC.

J is TRBJ2-1 and V is TRBV10-3; perhaps TRBD1 as D (7 bases). Germline V lookup: CDR1 ENHRY, CDR2 SYGVKD. V lost 0 bases and J lost 1, with 10 bases in between. The CDR3 has 16 residues. CDR3 in DNA: TGTGCCATCAGTGAGTCGACAGGGACTTCCTACAATGAGCAGTTCTTC. Its translation is CAISESTGTSYNEQFF.

The chain couples TRBV5-1 to TRBJ2-7; TRBD2 might be the D (5 bases). Trimming pared 4 bases from V and 4 bases from J, leaving 15 bases between. The germline V gene encodes CDR1 SGHRS and CDR2 YFSETQ. The CDR3 has 14 amino acids. This chain's CDR3 is CASSREGRAYEQYF. Written as DNA, the CDR3 is TGCGCCAGCAGCCGCGAGGGCCGGGCTTACGAGCAGTACTTC.

The chain recombines TRBV14 with TRBJ2-1; possibly TRBD2 for D (7 bases). Germline lookup yields CDR1 SGHDN and CDR2 FVKESK. The CDR3 sequence is 12 residues long. The V end lost 8 bases, the J end lost 7 bases, and 12 bases lay between the germline ends. The CDR3 coding sequence is TGTGCCAGCCAGGGAGGGGGAAATGAGCAGTTCTTC. Amino acid sequence: CASQGGGNEQFF.

This clone was observed at least ten times. The rearrangement uses TRBV28 and TRBJ1-2; 7 bases line up with TRBD1. CDR1 is MDHEN, CDR2 SYDVKM, per germline. The junction had 10 bases not matched to a gene; V was cut back by 4 bases and J by 2 bases. CDR3 length equals 16 residues. CDR3 DNA: TGTGCCAGCAGTTCCGGGACAGACATTATCAACTATGGCTACACCTTC. Its translation: CASSSGTDIINYGYTF.

This chain uses TRBV10-3 with TRBJ1-6; 7 nucleotides agree with TRBD1. The CDR3 sequence is 15 residues long. CDR1 is ENHRY and CDR2 is SYGVKD in the germline V gene. Losses at the gene ends were 8 bases for V and 7 bases for J; bases not matched to a gene: 11. CDR3 amino acids: CAILVGTDENSPLHF. Here the CDR3 DNA reads TGTGCCATCCTTGTGGGGACAGACGAAAATTCACCCCTCCACTTT.

V gene TRBV5-1 combines with J gene TRBJ1-1; D is undetermined. This CDR3 spans 15 amino acids. Trimming pared 0 bases from V and 1 base from J, leaving 10 bases between. CDR1 is SGHRS, CDR2 YFSETQ, per germline. DNA for the CDR3: TGCGCCAGCAGCTTGGGCGGGGTTACGAACACTGAAGCTTTCTTT. Translating it yields CASSLGGVTNTEAFF.

This clone was recorded once. This chain connects TRBV3-1 (or the pseudogene TRBV3-2) to TRBJ2-2; 7 bases are shared with TRBD2. With 1 base clipped from V and 7 bases from J, the junction kept 21 bases outside the gene matches. Per the germline V gene, CDR1 is LGHDT and CDR2 is YNNKEL (reference sequence). This CDR3 has 20 residues. The CDR3, as DNA: TGTGCCAGCAGCCAAGTTTCCACTATGCCGGGACTAACGAGGGGCGGGGAGCTGTTTTTT. Translated, it gives CASSQVSTMPGLTRGGELFF.

The rearrangement joins TRBV29-1 to TRBJ2-1; 8 bases fit TRBD1. After removal of 7 bases from V and 8 bases from J, the junction contained 16 bases not matched to a gene. Germline V gene data show CDR1 as SQVTM and CDR2 as ANQGSEA. The CDR3 covers 15 residues. The CDR3: CSARDRPWSPDEQFF. DNA for the CDR3: TGCAGCGCCCGGGACAGGCCGTGGTCACCGGATGAGCAGTTCTTC.

The chain employs TRBV14 and TRBJ1-2, with 9 bases fitting TRBD1. The ends lost 6 bases at V and 8 bases at J; junction bases unmatched: 7. Germline lookup yields CDR1 SGHDN and CDR2 FVKESK. This CDR3 comprises 13 residues. The DNA of the CDR3 is TGTGCCAGCAGGGAACAGGGGGCAGGAGGCTACACCTTC. It encodes CASREQGAGGYTF.